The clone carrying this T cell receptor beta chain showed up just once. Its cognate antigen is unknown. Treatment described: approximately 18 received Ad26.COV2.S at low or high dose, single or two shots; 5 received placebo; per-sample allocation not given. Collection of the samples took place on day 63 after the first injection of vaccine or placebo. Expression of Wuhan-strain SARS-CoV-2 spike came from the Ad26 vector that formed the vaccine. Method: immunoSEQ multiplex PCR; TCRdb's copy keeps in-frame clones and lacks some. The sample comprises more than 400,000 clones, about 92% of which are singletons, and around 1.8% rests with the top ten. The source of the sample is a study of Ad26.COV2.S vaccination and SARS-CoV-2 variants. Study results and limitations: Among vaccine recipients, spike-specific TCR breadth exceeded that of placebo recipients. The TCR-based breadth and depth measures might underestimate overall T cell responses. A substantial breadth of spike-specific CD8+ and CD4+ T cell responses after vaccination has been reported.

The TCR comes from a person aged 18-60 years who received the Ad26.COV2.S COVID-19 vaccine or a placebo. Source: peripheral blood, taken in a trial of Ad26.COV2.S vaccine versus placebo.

The CDR3 DNA sequence: TGTGCCAGCAGCTTAGTGGGACTAGCGGCTGATACGCAGTATTTT. As protein: CASSLVGLAADTQYF. V and J are TRBV7-8 and TRBJ2-3; 11 nucleotides line up with TRBD2. The CDR3 has 15 amino acids. V trimming: 1 base; J trimming: 6 bases; junction bases outside the gene matches: 3. Germline CDR1 SGHVS, CDR2 FQNEAQ.